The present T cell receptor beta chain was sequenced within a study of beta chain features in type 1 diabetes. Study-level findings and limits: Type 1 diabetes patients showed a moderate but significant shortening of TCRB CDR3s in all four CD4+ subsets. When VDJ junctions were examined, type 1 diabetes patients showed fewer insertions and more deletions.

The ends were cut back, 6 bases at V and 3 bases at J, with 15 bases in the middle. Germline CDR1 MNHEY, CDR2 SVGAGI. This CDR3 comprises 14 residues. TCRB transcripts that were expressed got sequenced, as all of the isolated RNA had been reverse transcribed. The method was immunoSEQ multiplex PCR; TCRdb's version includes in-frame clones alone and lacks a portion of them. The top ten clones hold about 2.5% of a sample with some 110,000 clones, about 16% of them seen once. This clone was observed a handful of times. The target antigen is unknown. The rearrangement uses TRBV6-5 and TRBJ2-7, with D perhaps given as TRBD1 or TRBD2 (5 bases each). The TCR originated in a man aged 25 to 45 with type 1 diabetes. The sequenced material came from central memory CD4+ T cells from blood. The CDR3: CASREQGTYYEQYF. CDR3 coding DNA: TGTGCCAGCAGGGAACAAGGGACCTACTACGAGCAGTACTTC.